The clone carrying this T cell receptor (beta chain) was seen only once. cDNA molecules, individually, were tagged with unique molecular identifiers. One entry per CDR3 protein, called by TCRdb with MiXCR from the 5' RACE reads. This sample has tens of thousands of distinct CDR3 sequences, with 15% found just once. The data originate from a study of early T cells in non-severe SARS-CoV-2 infection. The wider study: Sequencing targeted bulk RNA from unsorted whole blood, leaving chains unpaired.

The V gene end was trimmed by 5 bases and the J gene end by 5 bases; junction bases not matched to a gene: 11. The CDR3 is made up of 15 amino acids. Germline lookup yields CDR1 SGHRS and CDR2 YFSETQ. The gene calls are TRBV5-1 and TRBJ2-3; 7 positions agree with TRBD1. The clonotype originates from an adult who was a healthcare worker with PCR-confirmed SARS-CoV-2 infection or an uninfected control (not recorded which). The sequencing sample was made of whole blood. The CDR3 DNA follows: TGCGCCAGCAGGGAAAGGACAGGCACCGGAGATACGCAGTATTTT. As protein: CASRERTGTGDTQYF.